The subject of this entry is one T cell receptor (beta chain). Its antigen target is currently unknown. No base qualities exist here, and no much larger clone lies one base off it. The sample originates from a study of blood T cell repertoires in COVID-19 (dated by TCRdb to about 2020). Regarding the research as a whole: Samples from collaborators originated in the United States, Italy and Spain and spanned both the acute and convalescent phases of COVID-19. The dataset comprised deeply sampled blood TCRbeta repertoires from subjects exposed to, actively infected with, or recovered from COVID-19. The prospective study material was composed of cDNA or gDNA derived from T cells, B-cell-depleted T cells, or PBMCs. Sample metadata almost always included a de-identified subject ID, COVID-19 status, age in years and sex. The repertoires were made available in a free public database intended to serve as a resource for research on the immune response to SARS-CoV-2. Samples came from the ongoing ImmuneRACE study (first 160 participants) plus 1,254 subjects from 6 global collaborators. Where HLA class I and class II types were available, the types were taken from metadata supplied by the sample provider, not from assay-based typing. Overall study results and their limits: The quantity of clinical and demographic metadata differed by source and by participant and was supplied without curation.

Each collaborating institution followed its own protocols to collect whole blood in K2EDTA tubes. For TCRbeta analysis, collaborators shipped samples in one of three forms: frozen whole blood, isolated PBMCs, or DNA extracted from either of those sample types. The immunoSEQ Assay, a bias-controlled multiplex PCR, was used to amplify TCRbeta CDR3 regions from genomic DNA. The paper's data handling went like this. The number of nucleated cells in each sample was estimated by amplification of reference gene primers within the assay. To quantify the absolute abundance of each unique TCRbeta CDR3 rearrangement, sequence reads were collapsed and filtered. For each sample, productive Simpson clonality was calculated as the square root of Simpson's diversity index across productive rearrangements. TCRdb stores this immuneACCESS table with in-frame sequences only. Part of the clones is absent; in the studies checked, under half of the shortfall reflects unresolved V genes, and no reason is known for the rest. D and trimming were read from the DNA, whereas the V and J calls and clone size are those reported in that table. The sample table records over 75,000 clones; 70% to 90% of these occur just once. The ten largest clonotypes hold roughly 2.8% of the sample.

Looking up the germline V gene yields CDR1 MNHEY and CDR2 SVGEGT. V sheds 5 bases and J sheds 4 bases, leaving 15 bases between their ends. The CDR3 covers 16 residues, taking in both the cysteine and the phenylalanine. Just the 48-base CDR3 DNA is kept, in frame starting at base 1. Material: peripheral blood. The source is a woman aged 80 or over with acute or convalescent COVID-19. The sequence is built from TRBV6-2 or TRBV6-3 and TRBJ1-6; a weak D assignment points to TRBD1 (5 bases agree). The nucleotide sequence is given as TGTGCCAGCAGTCTTCAGGGTGATCGGTATAATTCACCCCTCCACTTT. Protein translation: CASSLQGDRYNSPLHF.